The next 7 T cell receptor beta chains were all read from a single sample in a study of cytotoxic CD8 clonotypes in ibrutinib-treated CLL. TCRdb keeps only in-frame clones here, not all; method: immunoSEQ multiplex PCR. The sample records around 310,000 clones, more than 65% being singletons. The source was PBMCs, collected before ibrutinib treatment. All receptors derive from a human donor with chronic lymphocytic leukemia.

The DNA for the CDR3 is TGTGCCAGCAGTTACTTAGCGGGAGGGCTAGAGACCCAGTACTTC. Amino acids: CASSYLAGGLETQYF. The rearrangement uses TRBV6-5 and TRBJ2-5; 11 bases fit TRBD2. Germline trimming cut 1 base from V and 4 bases from J; bases unmatched to any gene: 2. Germline CDR1 is MNHEY and CDR2 is SVGAGI. The CDR3 length is 15 residues.

The rearrangement uses TRBV2 and TRBJ1-2; D is perhaps TRBD1 (5 bases). The CDR3 is 18 amino acids. The V gene's germline CDR1 is SNHLY and CDR2 FYNNEI. V lost 3 bases to trimming and J lost 6 bases, with 26 bases between them. The CDR3 loop is CASSDAGRRTGIADGYTF. Here the CDR3 DNA reads TGTGCCAGCAGTGACGCGGGACGGCGTACAGGTATTGCGGATGGCTACACCTTC.

This clone was recorded a few times. The chain is built from TRBV5-1 and TRBJ2-2, with TRBD2 identical over 13 bases. Trimming cost V 3 bases and J 11 bases; bases outside gene matches: 10. CDR1 is SGHRS, CDR2 YFSETQ, per germline. This CDR3 is 16 amino acids long. In DNA, the CDR3 is TGCGCCAGCAGCTGGGGACTAGCGGGGTCGGCTGGCGAGCTGTTTTTT. It is translated as CASSWGLAGSAGELFF.

Of note for this clone: The identical CDR3 is also encoded by other nucleotide sequences in the sample. The chain combines TRBV7-2 with TRBJ2-3; D is ambiguous. This CDR3 contains 11 residues. V lost 4 bases and J lost 6, with 5 bases in between. The germline gives CDR1 SGHTA, CDR2 FQGNSA. The chain's CDR3 is CASSYGDTQYF. The DNA for the CDR3 is TGTGCCAGCAGCTACGGGGATACGCAGTATTTT.

The chain links TRBV5-1 to TRBJ2-7; perhaps D is TRBD1 or TRBD2 (5 bases each). Deletions cut 5 bases from V and 5 bases from J, with 17 bases between. The CDR3 covers 14 residues. Germline loops: CDR1 SGHRS, CDR2 YFSETQ. DNA for the CDR3: TGCGCCAGCAGGAGGGAAGGGGAGTATAACGAGCAGTACTTC. Its translation is CASRREGEYNEQYF.

The chain couples TRBV5-6 to TRBJ2-2; unclear D gene. V was cut by 4 bases and J by 3 bases, with 22 bases left in between. CDR3 length equals 18 residues. Looked up from germline, CDR1 is SGHDT and CDR2 is YYEEEE. The DNA for the CDR3 is TGTGCCAGCAGCGAATTCCTATCTCCGGCAGTACACACCGGGGAGCTGTTTTTT. Its translation: CASSEFLSPAVHTGELFF.

This clone was counted a single time. The J gene is TRBJ1-1, the V gene TRBV5-1; TRBD1 might be the D (5 bases). The V end lost 6 bases, the J end lost 1 base, and 10 bases lay between the germline ends. This CDR3 has 13 amino acids. Germline CDR1 is SGHRS and CDR2 is YFSETQ. CDR3 coding DNA: TGCGCCAGCACCGATCAGGGGAACACTGAAGCTTTCTTT. Translating it yields CASTDQGNTEAFF.